These 21 T cell receptor beta chains share one sample of origin, sequenced in a study of blood T cell repertoires in COVID-19. Sequencing was performed with immunoSEQ multiplex PCR; in TCRdb, only in-frame clones are kept and a portion is missing. The table has roughly 330,000 clones, approximately 86% seen once. The source material was peripheral blood. The receptors come from a man aged 30 to 39 with COVID-19, enrolled during active disease.

Comment on this clone: Other DNA sequences of this sample code for an identical CDR3. This rearrangement joins TRBV6-6 to TRBJ1-6; weak D call: TRBD1 (5 bases). Per the germline V gene, CDR1 is MNHNY and CDR2 is SVGAGI (reference sequence). Trimming left V 2 bases short and J 7 bases short, with 9 bases between. CDR3 length: 14 amino acids. The CDR3, as DNA: TGTGCCAGCAGTTACGGGCAGGGCAATTCACCCCTCCACTTT. Translation: CASSYGQGNSPLHF.

This sequence joins TRBV5-6 and TRBJ2-7; D may be TRBD2 (5 bases). Germline CDR1 reads SGHDT; CDR2 reads YYEEEE. The CDR3 contains 14 residues. The V end was cut by 3 bases, the J end by 1 base, with 11 bases between. CDR3 amino acids: CASSYLRGSYEQYF. In DNA form, the CDR3 reads TGTGCCAGCAGCTACCTACGCGGGTCCTACGAGCAGTACTTC.

The chain uses TRBV7-9 and TRBJ1-1; no reliable D call. CDR1 is SEHNR, CDR2 FQNEAQ, per germline (reference sequence). The CDR3 spans 16 residues. V gave up 2 bases and J gave up 1 base, with 14 bases separating them. CDR3 amino acids: CASSLMLAQRNTEAFF. In DNA form, the CDR3 reads TGTGCCAGCAGCTTAATGTTGGCCCAGCGGAACACTGAAGCTTTCTTT.

The V gene is TRBV5-4, the J gene TRBJ2-1; 15 bases fit TRBD2. V lost 3 bases to trimming and J lost 15 bases; unmatched junction nucleotides: 4. This CDR3 region has 13 residues. Per the germline V gene, CDR1 is SGHNT and CDR2 is YYREEE (reference sequence). CDR3 in amino acids: CASSSGLAGGLFF. Here the CDR3 DNA reads TGTGCCAGCAGCTCGGGACTAGCGGGGGGCTTGTTCTTC.

This sequence joins TRBV23-1 and TRBJ2-7, with no clear D. TRBV23-1 is flagged as an ORF with uncertain function. The CDR3 spans 10 residues. The V gene lost 4 bases and the J gene lost 11 bases, with 9 bases spanning the gap. The CDR3 loop is CASSPGPKYF. The DNA of the CDR3 is TGCGCCAGCAGTCCGGGTCCTAAGTACTTC.

The V call is TRBV7-9, the J call TRBJ2-5; a possible D gene is TRBD2 (6 bases). The CDR3 is 13 amino acids. Looked up from germline, CDR1 is SEHNR and CDR2 is FQNEAQ (reference sequence). The ends were cut back, 1 base at V and 7 bases at J, with 10 bases in the middle. The CDR3 here is CASSLGGDLTQYF. The CDR3 nucleotides read TGTGCCAGCAGCTTAGGGGGGGATCTGACCCAGTACTTC.

The CDR3 nucleotides read TGCAGTGCTAGTTTTAGGACAGGGAGATATGGCTACACCTTC. Translation: CSASFRTGRYGYTF. The chain employs TRBV20-1 and TRBJ1-2; TRBD1 matches at 8 bases. CDR1 is DFQATT and CDR2 is SNEGSKA in the germline V gene (reference sequence). V trimming: 3 bases; J trimming: 5 bases; junction bases outside the gene matches: 8. This CDR3 region has 14 residues.

The V call is TRBV6-6, the J call TRBJ1-5; the D gene is possibly TRBD1 (5 bases). The CDR3 is made up of 16 amino acids. Germline CDR1 is MNHNY and CDR2 is SVGAGI (reference sequence). Trimming took 4 bases from V and 4 from J, leaving 17 bases between them. CDR3 in amino acids: CASSSRGGAVNQPQHF. The CDR3 DNA is TGTGCCAGCAGTTCCCGGGGGGGAGCGGTTAATCAGCCCCAGCATTTT.

The CDR3 coding sequence is TGTGCCAGCACCAGGACTAGCTCCTTCTACAATGAGCAGTTCTTC. This codes for CASTRTSSFYNEQFF. This chain uses TRBV6-5 with TRBJ2-1; 8 bases are shared with TRBD2. The J segment lost 3 bases and the V segment lost 7 bases, leaving 8 bases of the junction unmatched. The CDR3 sequence is 15 residues long. Germline V CDR1 and CDR2: MNHEY, SVGAGI.

J is TRBJ1-1 and V is TRBV29-1, with D uncertain. CDR3 length: 16 amino acids. V lost 5 bases and J lost 0, with 19 bases in between. Germline V gene data show CDR1 as SQVTM and CDR2 as ANQGSEA. Here the CDR3 reads CSVQEQMGRMNTEAFF. The CDR3 coding sequence is TGCAGCGTTCAGGAACAAATGGGCCGCATGAACACTGAAGCTTTCTTT.

This clone showed up just once. The J gene is TRBJ2-2, the V gene TRBV10-3; D possibly corresponds to TRBD1 (5 bases). Germline CDR1 is ENHRY and CDR2 is SYGVKD. The CDR3 consists of 16 residues. Trimming cost V 8 bases and J 1 base, with 17 bases left between them. The CDR3 is CAIRPAGLENTGELFF. CDR3 bases: TGTGCCATCCGCCCCGCAGGGCTAGAGAACACCGGGGAGCTGTTTTTT.

The rearrangement joins TRBV27 to TRBJ2-7, with 9 bases matching TRBD1. Losses at the gene ends were 4 bases for V and 2 bases for J; bases not matched to a gene: 6. This CDR3 spans 15 amino acids. The germline gives CDR1 MNHEY, CDR2 SMNVEV (reference sequence). CDR3 amino acids: CASSSTGGRPYEQYF. The CDR3 coding sequence is TGTGCCAGCAGTTCAACAGGGGGCCGACCCTACGAGCAGTACTTC.

The chain couples TRBV19 to TRBJ1-2; TRBD1 is a possible D gene (5 bases). The germline V and J ends were trimmed by 5 bases and 8 bases, with 12 bases remaining between them. This CDR3 has 12 amino acids. Germline-derived CDR1 and CDR2 are LNHDA and SQIVND (reference sequence). CDR3 sequence (DNA): TGTGCCAGTAGTGCCAGGGAATGGGGCTACACCTTC. Its translation is CASSAREWGYTF.

The genes are TRBV24-1 and TRBJ2-1; 9 bases agree with TRBD1. The J segment lost 3 bases and the V segment lost 4 bases, leaving 9 bases of the junction unmatched. This CDR3 is built from 17 residues. Germline V gives CDR1 KGHDR, CDR2 SFDVKD. CDR3 coding DNA: TGTGCCACCAGTGAGGGGACAGGGCTAGGGTTCTACAATGAGCAGTTCTTC. This translates into CATSEGTGLGFYNEQFF.

Here the CDR3 reads CASSQDTASGGKPYNEQFF. In DNA form, the CDR3 reads TGTGCCAGCAGCCAAGATACGGCTAGCGGGGGGAAGCCCTACAATGAGCAGTTCTTC. The V and J genes are TRBV4-2 and TRBJ2-1; TRBD2 matches 11 bases. From germline, CDR1 is LGHNA and CDR2 YNFKEQ. The length of the CDR3 is 19 residues. After removal of 0 bases from V and 2 bases from J, the junction contained 9 bases not matched to a gene.

V gene TRBV2 combines with J gene TRBJ2-1; TRBD2 matches 8 bases. Per germline, CDR1 SNHLY and CDR2 FYNNEI. Unmatched junction bases numbered 4, after V lost 4 bases and J lost 14 bases. CDR3 length: 11 amino acids. The CDR3 loop is CASSVLAEEFF. The DNA for the CDR3 is TGTGCCAGCAGTGTACTAGCGGAGGAGTTCTTC.

CDR3 bases: TGTGCCAGCAGGGGGGGAGGTAGTCAGCCCCAGCATTTT. Its translation: CASRGGGSQPQHF. The chain employs TRBV2 and TRBJ1-5; perhaps TRBD1 as D (5 bases). The germline V gene encodes CDR1 SNHLY and CDR2 FYNNEI. The length of the CDR3 is 13 residues. V lost 6 bases, J lost 6 bases, and 12 bases lay in between.

As DNA, the CDR3 is TGTGCCAGCAGCCAAGCCCAGCGGGAGTACCAAGAGACCCAGTACTTC. Translating it yields CASSQAQREYQETQYF. The chain is built from TRBV14 and TRBJ2-5; 8 bases fit TRBD2. V shed 1 base, J shed 0 bases, and the junction held 4 bases outside the gene matches. Germline V gene sequence: CDR1 SGHDN, CDR2 FVKESK. The CDR3 extends over 16 amino acids.

V gene TRBV5-6 combines with J gene TRBJ1-4, with TRBD1 matching 8 bases. The CDR3 covers 15 residues. Germline values: CDR1 SGHDT, CDR2 YYEEEE. J was trimmed by 12 bases and V by 4 bases; bases with no gene match: 14. The CDR3 is CASSKRQGNIEQLFF. Here the CDR3 DNA reads TGTGCCAGCAGCAAACGACAGGGGAATATTGAGCAACTGTTTTTT.

V and J are TRBV11-3 and TRBJ2-2; D uncertain. V gave up 5 bases and J gave up 6 bases, with 7 bases separating them. Germline CDR1 SGHNT, CDR2 YENEEA. This CDR3 contains 12 residues. The CDR3 region is CASSPPSGELFF. In DNA form, the CDR3 reads TGTGCCAGCAGCCCCCCTTCCGGGGAGCTGTTTTTT.

This chain links TRBV19 with TRBJ1-2; 7 bases align to TRBD1. V lost 1 base and J lost 3; bases outside the gene matches: 17. Germline V gene lookup returns CDR1 LNHDA and CDR2 SQIVND (reference sequence). The CDR3 totals 19 residues. In DNA form, the CDR3 reads TGTGCCAGTAGTATAGGGGCTAGAGCCCGGGACAGCCTATACTATGGCTACACCTTC. As protein: CASSIGARARDSLYYGYTF.